Listed here are 5 T cell receptor beta chains from one sample, sequenced in a study of shared clonotypes between healthy human individuals. TCRdb keeps only in-frame clones here, not all; method: immunoSEQ multiplex PCR. The sample records 2 million to 2.5 million clones, about 92% being singletons. Naive CD8 cells comprised CD45RO-negative, CCR7-positively selected cells, excluding terminally differentiated effector memory CD45RA+ cells. Sample: naive CD8+ T cells from PBMCs. These TCRs come from a man aged 18 to 29 in good health. Some clones in this sample may be carry-over from other donors' samples.

J is TRBJ2-2 and V is TRBV9; D call uncertain. The CDR3 runs 15 residues. V shed 4 bases and J shed 2 bases, with 12 bases lying between them. Germline loops: CDR1 SGDLS, CDR2 YYNGEE. The CDR3 loop reads CASSTRAGNTGELFF. The CDR3 nucleotides read TGTGCCAGCAGCACACGGGCCGGAAACACCGGGGAGCTGTTTTTT.

V gene TRBV7-3 combines with J gene TRBJ2-1; 9 bases line up with TRBD2. This CDR3 is built from 15 residues. With V trimmed by 2 bases and J by 8 bases, 7 bases remained unmatched. CDR1 SGHTA and CDR2 FQGTGA come from the germline V gene. This CDR3 is CASSLVAGDLYEQFF. CDR3 DNA sequence: TGTGCCAGCAGCTTAGTAGCGGGAGATCTGTATGAGCAGTTCTTC.

The gene calls are TRBV7-9 and TRBJ2-1, with TRBD1 as a possible D gene (6 bases). CDR1 and CDR2 (germline): SEHNR, FQNEAQ (reference sequence). The CDR3 length is 15 residues. V lost 3 bases, J lost 5 bases, and 14 bases lay in between. The chain's CDR3 is CASSFAGGVDNEQFF. CDR3 in DNA: TGTGCCAGCAGCTTTGCTGGGGGCGTCGACAATGAGCAGTTCTTC.

Concerning this clone itself: The same CDR3 arises from other DNA sequences in this sample as well. The chain uses TRBV11-2 and TRBJ2-1; 10 nucleotides agree with TRBD1. The CDR3 extends over 16 amino acids. V was pared by 1 base and J by 4 bases, with 4 bases of the junction left unmatched. CDR1 is SGHAT and CDR2 is FQNNGV in the germline V gene. DNA of the CDR3: TGTGCCAGCAGCTTAGGCCGGGACAGGGGTTACAATGAGCAGTTCTTC. Amino acids: CASSLGRDRGYNEQFF.

The chain combines TRBV28 with TRBJ2-7, with D unclear. The CDR3 runs to 13 residues. The germline CDR1 and CDR2 sequences are MDHEN and SYDVKM. Trimming took 6 bases from V and 0 from J, leaving 9 bases between them. The CDR3 here is CASRSDNSYEQYF. The CDR3, as DNA: TGTGCCAGCAGGTCAGACAACTCCTACGAGCAGTACTTC.